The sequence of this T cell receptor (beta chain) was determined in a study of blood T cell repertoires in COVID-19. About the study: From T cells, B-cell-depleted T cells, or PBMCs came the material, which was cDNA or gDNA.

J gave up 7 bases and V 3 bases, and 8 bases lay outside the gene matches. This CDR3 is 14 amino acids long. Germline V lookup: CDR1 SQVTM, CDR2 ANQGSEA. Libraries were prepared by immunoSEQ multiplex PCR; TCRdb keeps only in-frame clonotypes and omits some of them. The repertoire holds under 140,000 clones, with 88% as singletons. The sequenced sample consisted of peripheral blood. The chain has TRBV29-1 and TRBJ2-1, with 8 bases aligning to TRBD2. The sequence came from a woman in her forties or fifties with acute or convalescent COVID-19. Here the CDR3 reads CSVDSGTGGNEQFF. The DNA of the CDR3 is TGCAGCGTTGACTCCGGGACGGGGGGGAATGAGCAGTTCTTC.